This TCR beta chain was retrieved from a study of blood T cell repertoires in COVID-19. Study overall: The cDNA or gDNA used as material had been derived from T cells, B-cell-depleted T cells, or PBMCs.

Seattle cases were enrolled at active infection and followed longitudinally. In the authors' workflow: How many nucleated cells were present was estimated from reference gene primer amplification. Measured with immunoSEQ multiplex PCR; TCRdb has only the in-frame clones, and not every one. That table is the source of V, J and clone size, and D and trimming were worked out from the DNA. The sample carries about 260,000 clones, 88% recorded once. In germline, CDR1 is SNHLY, CDR2 FYNNEI. Trimming removed 6 bases from V and 8 bases from J; junction bases left unmatched: 12. The CDR3 length is 15 residues.

Sequenced material: peripheral blood. This sequence was found in a woman aged 30 to 39 with COVID-19, enrolled during active disease. V is TRBV2 and J is TRBJ1-4; 7 positions agree with TRBD1. The CDR3 reads CASSEAEQGVEKLFF. In DNA form, the CDR3 reads TGTGCCAGCAGCGAGGCGGAGCAGGGGGTGGAAAAACTGTTTTTT. Based on the CDR3 plus reference TRBV2 and TRBJ1-4, the full variable domain is EPEVTQTPSHQVTQMGQEVILRCVPISNHLYFYWYRQILGQKVEFLVSFYNNEISEKSEIFDDQFSVERPDGSNFTLKIRSTKLEDSAMYFCASSEAEQGVEKLFFGSGTQLSVL.